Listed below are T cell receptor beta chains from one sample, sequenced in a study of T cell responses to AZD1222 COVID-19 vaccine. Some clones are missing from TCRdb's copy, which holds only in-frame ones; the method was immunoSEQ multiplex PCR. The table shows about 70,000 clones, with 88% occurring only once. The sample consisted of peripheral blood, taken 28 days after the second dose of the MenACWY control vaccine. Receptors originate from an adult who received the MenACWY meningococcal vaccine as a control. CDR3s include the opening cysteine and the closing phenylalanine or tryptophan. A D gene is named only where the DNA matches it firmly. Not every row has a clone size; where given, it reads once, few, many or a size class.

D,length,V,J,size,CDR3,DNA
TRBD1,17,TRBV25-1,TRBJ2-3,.,CASSPQGTGHRTDTQYF,TGTGCCAGCAGTCCCCAGGGGACAGGCCATCGCACAGATACGCAGTATTTT
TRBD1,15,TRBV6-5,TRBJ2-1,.,CASRGAGQGYNEQFF,TGTGCCAGCAGGGGTGCGGGACAGGGGTACAATGAGCAGTTCTTC
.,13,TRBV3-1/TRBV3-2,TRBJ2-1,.,CASSQLNTGEQFF,TGTGCCAGCAGCCAATTAAATACGGGTGAGCAGTTCTTC
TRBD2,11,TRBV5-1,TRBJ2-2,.,CASRAGVELFF,TGCGCCAGCAGAGCGGGAGTGGAGCTGTTTTTT
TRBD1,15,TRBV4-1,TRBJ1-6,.,CASSQRDRDKSPLHF,TGCGCCAGCAGCCAGAGGGACAGGGATAAGTCACCCCTCCACTTT
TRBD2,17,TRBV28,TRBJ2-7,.,CASSLTLLAGGSYEQYF,TGTGCCAGCAGTCTGACCCTACTAGCGGGAGGGTCCTACGAGCAGTACTTC
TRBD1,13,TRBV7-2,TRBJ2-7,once,CASSSQGAYEQYF,TGTGCCAGCAGCTCGCAGGGGGCGTACGAGCAGTACTTC
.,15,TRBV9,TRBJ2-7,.,CASSVAGAGVYEQYF,TGTGCCAGCAGCGTAGCTGGGGCAGGGGTATACGAGCAGTACTTC
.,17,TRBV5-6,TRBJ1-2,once,CASSLALVRRLIYGYTF,TGTGCCAGCAGCTTGGCCCTCGTAAGGAGGTTGATCTATGGCTACACCTTC
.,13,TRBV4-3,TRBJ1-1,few,CASSLNGNTEAFF,TGCGCCAGCAGCCTAAATGGGAACACTGAAGCTTTCTTT
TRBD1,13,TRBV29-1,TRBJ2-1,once,CSVGGQGYNEQFF,TGCAGCGTGGGGGGACAGGGCTACAATGAGCAGTTCTTC
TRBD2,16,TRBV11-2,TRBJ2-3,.,CASSLRGLAGTDTQYF,TGTGCCAGCAGCTTACGGGGACTAGCGGGCACAGATACGCAGTATTTT
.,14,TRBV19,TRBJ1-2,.,CASSILGENYGYTF,TGTGCCAGTAGTATTTTGGGGGAGAACTATGGCTACACCTTC
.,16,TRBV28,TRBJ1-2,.,CASSSGRVKGNYGYTF,TGTGCCAGCAGTTCGGGGAGGGTGAAAGGAAACTATGGCTACACCTTC
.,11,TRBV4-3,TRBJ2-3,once,CASSREDTQYF,TGCGCCAGCAGCCGAGAGGATACGCAGTATTTT
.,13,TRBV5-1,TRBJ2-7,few,CASSWDKSYEQYF,TGCGCCAGCAGCTGGGACAAATCCTACGAGCAGTACTTC
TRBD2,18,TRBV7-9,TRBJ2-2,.,CASSLPSTSGGGTGELFF,TGTGCCAGCAGCTTACCTTCCACTAGCGGAGGAGGGACCGGGGAGCTGTTTTTT
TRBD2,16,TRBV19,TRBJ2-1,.,CAAGRTSGGTYNEQFF,TGTGCCGCAGGAAGGACTAGCGGGGGTACCTACAATGAGCAGTTCTTC
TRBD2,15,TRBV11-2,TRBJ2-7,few,CASSLERGGSSPTEF,TGTGCCAGCAGCTTAGAGCGGGGGGGCAGTAGCCCGACGGAGTTC
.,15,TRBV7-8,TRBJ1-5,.,CASSLTQDSNQPQHF,TGTGCCAGCAGCCTGACACAGGATAGCAATCAGCCCCAGCATTTT
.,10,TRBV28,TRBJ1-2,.,CASGSNGYTF,TGTGCCAGCGGGTCCAATGGCTACACCTTC
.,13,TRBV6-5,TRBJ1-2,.,CASSYSGSAGYTF,TGTGCCAGCAGTTACTCAGGGTCCGCTGGCTACACCTTC
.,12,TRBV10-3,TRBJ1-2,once,CAISVTGLDYTF,TGTGCCATCAGTGTGACGGGACTGGACTACACCTTC
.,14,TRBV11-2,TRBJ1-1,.,CASSFPTGYTEAFF,TGTGCCAGCAGCTTTCCTACAGGGTACACTGAAGCTTTCTTT
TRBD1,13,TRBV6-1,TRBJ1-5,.,CASSEQGDQPQHF,TGTGCCAGCAGTGAGCAGGGGGATCAGCCCCAGCATTTT
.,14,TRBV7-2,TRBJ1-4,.,CASSQLGQIEKLFF,TGTGCCAGCAGCCAATTAGGACAGATTGAAAAACTGTTTTTT
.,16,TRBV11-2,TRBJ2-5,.,CASSSRTSVYQETQYF,TGTGCCAGCAGCTCTAGGACTTCCGTGTACCAAGAGACCCAGTACTTC
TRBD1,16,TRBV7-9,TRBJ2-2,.,CASSPGTGPGAGELFF,TGTGCCAGCAGCCCAGGGACAGGGCCGGGGGCCGGGGAGCTGTTTTTT
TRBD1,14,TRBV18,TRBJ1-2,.,CASSQQGYNYGYTF,TGTGCCAGCTCACAACAGGGGTATAACTATGGCTACACCTTC
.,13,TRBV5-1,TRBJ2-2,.,CASSLYGTGELFF,TGCGCCAGCAGCTTATACGGAACCGGGGAGCTGTTTTTT
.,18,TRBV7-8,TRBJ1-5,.,CASSHLQIGTRSNQPQHF,TGTGCCAGCAGCCATCTACAAATTGGGACAAGAAGCAATCAGCCCCAGCATTTT
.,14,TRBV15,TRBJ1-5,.,CATSRGGGDQPQHF,TGTGCCACCAGCAGAGGGGGAGGGGATCAGCCCCAGCATTTT
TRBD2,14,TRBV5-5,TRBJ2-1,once,CASSTGLAGNEQFF,TGTGCCAGCAGCACGGGACTAGCGGGAAATGAGCAGTTCTTC
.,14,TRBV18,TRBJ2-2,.,CASSPSRNTGELFF,TGTGCCAGCTCCCCATCCCGGAACACCGGGGAGCTGTTTTTT
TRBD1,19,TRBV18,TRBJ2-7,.,CASSPREGPGTGWINEQYF,TGTGCCAGCTCACCTCGCGAGGGCCCCGGGACAGGGTGGATCAACGAGCAGTACTTC
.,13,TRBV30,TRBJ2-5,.,CAWSVTSRETQYF,TGTGCCTGGAGTGTAACATCCAGGGAGACCCAGTACTTC
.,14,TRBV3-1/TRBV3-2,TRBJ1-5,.,CASSQDGTNQPQHF,TGTGCCAGCAGCCAAGATGGGACCAATCAGCCCCAGCATTTT
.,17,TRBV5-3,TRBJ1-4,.,CARSLARGVGRNEKLFF,TGTGCCAGAAGCTTGGCTCGCGGGGTGGGGAGGAATGAAAAACTGTTTTTT
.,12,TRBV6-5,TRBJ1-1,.,CASSSLYTEAFF,TGTGCCAGCAGCTCCCTATACACTGAAGCTTTCTTT
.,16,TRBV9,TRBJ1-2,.,CASSVGGSGSVGGYTF,TGTGCCAGCAGCGTGGGTGGGTCGGGTTCGGTGGGTGGCTACACCTTC
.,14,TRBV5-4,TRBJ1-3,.,CASSLQGGGNTIYF,TGTGCCAGCAGCTTACAGGGTGGAGGAAACACCATATATTTT
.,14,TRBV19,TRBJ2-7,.,CASSIGTDSYEQYF,TGTGCCAGTAGTATCGGGACGGACTCCTACGAGCAGTACTTC
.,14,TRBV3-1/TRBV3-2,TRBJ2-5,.,CASSYDGGGGTQYF,TGTGCCAGCAGCTACGACGGAGGTGGAGGGACCCAGTACTTC
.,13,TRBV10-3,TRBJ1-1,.,CAISDGTNGVAFF,TGTGCCATCAGTGACGGGACAAATGGTGTTGCTTTCTTT
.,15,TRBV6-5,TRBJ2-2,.,CASSRSGGSTGELFF,TGTGCCAGCAGCAGAAGTGGAGGCTCCACCGGGGAGCTGTTTTTT
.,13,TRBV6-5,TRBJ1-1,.,CASPVNPDTEAFF,TGTGCCAGCCCCGTGAATCCGGACACTGAAGCTTTCTTT
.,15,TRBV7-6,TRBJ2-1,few,CASSLSPRDLNEQFF,TGTGCCAGCAGCTTATCCCCCCGGGACCTCAATGAGCAGTTCTTC
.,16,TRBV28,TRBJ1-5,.,CASTLWTSYSNQPQHF,TGTGCCAGCACCCTGTGGACATCCTATAGCAATCAGCCCCAGCATTTT
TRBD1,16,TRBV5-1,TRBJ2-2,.,CASSPAGTANTGELFF,TGCGCCAGCAGCCCGGCCGGGACAGCTAACACCGGGGAGCTGTTTTTT
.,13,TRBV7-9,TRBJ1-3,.,CASSLGSGNTIYF,TGTGCCAGCAGCCTTGGTTCTGGAAACACCATATATTTT
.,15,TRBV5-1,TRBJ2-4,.,CASSLVGDPQNIQYF,TGCGCCAGCAGCTTGGTGGGGGACCCACAAAACATTCAGTACTTC
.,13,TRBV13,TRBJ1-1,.,CASSTGTNTEAFF,TGTGCCAGCAGCACCGGGACTAACACTGAAGCTTTCTTT
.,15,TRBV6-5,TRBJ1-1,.,CASSPGTGGDTEAFF,TGTGCCAGCAGTCCTGGGACGGGCGGGGACACTGAAGCTTTCTTT
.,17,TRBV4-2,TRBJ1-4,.,CASSQEINGAANEKLFF,TGTGCCAGTAGCCAAGAAATTAACGGTGCGGCTAATGAAAAACTGTTTTTT